In this sample, the clone carrying this T cell receptor beta chain turned up a few times. The antigen remains undetermined. The blood sample was taken during the colonoscopy visit. The sample originates from a study of pediatric ulcerative colitis. Overall study findings and caveats: Compared with controls, ulcerative colitis showed greater blood-rectum clone sharing. This repertoire reflects total lymphocytes rather than subpopulations like regulatory T cells.

Profiled with immunoSEQ multiplex PCR; TCRdb holds only in-frame clones, not every one. The sample has more than 50,000 clones, 70% to 85% seen once; the top ten hold 5% to 5.5%. The source is a boy aged 5-17 years with moderate ulcerative colitis. Sequenced input: blood.

The CDR3 loop is CASSLDSGYEQYF. CDR3 sequence (DNA): TGTGCCAGCAGCTTAGATTCCGGGTACGAGCAGTACTTC. The chain carries TRBV11-2 and TRBJ2-7; D remains unclear. V was shortened by 0 bases and J by 4 bases, with 7 bases between the two germline ends. The CDR3 length is 13 residues. Germline V gene sequence: CDR1 SGHAT, CDR2 FQNNGV.